The next 9 T cell receptor beta chains were all read from a single sample in a study of blood T cell repertoires in COVID-19. Produced via immunoSEQ multiplex PCR; TCRdb's table is partial and in-frame only. The data hold approximately 190,000 clones, with approximately 86% observed a single time. What was sequenced was peripheral blood. These receptors were taken from a man between 65 and 85 years old with active or convalescent COVID-19.

V and J are TRBV27 and TRBJ1-1; the match to TRBD1 covers 7 bases. CDR1 and CDR2 from the germline V gene are MNHEY and SMNVEV (reference sequence). The CDR3 is 14 amino acids. V was clipped by 6 bases and J by 3 bases; unmatched bases: 7. CDR3 DNA sequence: TGTGCCAGCAGCCCCTATACAGGGGACACTGAAGCTTTCTTT. Translation gives CASSPYTGDTEAFF.

The rearrangement links TRBV29-1 to TRBJ2-3, with TRBD2 matching 8 bases. The CDR3 sequence is 15 residues long. CDR1 and CDR2 (germline): SQVTM, ANQGSEA. V lost 0 bases to trimming and J lost 5 bases; unmatched junction nucleotides: 7. The DNA of the CDR3 is TGCAGCGTTGAAGATCTGAGCGGGGGCTTAGATACGCAGTATTTT. Translating gives CSVEDLSGGLDTQYF.

This clone came up once. The chain couples TRBV19 to TRBJ1-5; unclear D gene. V was clipped by 4 bases and J by 4 bases, with 11 bases between them. Germline CDR1 is LNHDA and CDR2 is SQIVND (reference sequence). The CDR3 consists of 14 residues. This CDR3 reads CASSSVSANQPQHF. The CDR3 DNA follows: TGTGCCAGTAGTAGCGTCAGCGCAAATCAGCCCCAGCATTTT.

The chain combines TRBV9 with TRBJ2-2; TRBD2 is a possible D gene (6 bases). This CDR3 contains 18 residues. V was pared by 0 bases and J by 4 bases, with 19 bases between. CDR1 SGDLS and CDR2 YYNGEE come from the germline V gene. DNA for the CDR3: TGTGCCAGCAGCGTAGGCCCCTCGTCGGGAGAGGGCACCGGGGAGCTGTTTTTT. The encoded protein is CASSVGPSSGEGTGELFF.

This clone appeared a single time. The chain carries TRBV2 and TRBJ1-4; D perhaps matches TRBD1 (5 bases). Trimming took off 8 bases at V and 7 bases at J, with 17 bases between the two ends. This CDR3 is built from 14 residues. From germline, CDR1 is SNHLY and CDR2 FYNNEI. This CDR3 reads CASRSGGSGEKLFF. The CDR3 coding sequence is TGTGCCAGCCGGTCCGGGGGGTCTGGTGAAAAACTGTTTTTT.

The V and J genes are TRBV4-3 and TRBJ2-3, with a tentative D call TRBD2 (6 bases). CDR3 length: 16 residues. The germline V and J ends were trimmed by 1 base and 0 bases, with 11 bases remaining between them. CDR1 and CDR2 from the germline V gene are LGHNA and YSLEER. CDR3 coding DNA: TGCGCCAGCAGCCAAGCTGTTGGGGGGAGCACAGATACGCAGTATTTT. Protein sequence: CASSQAVGGSTDTQYF.

This clone turned up a few times. V usage is TRBV7-9 and J usage is TRBJ2-5, with 7 nucleotides matching TRBD1. Trimming at V came to 4 bases and at J to 12 bases, leaving 11 bases not matched to a gene. Germline V lookup: CDR1 SEHNR, CDR2 FQNEAQ (reference sequence). This CDR3 region has 13 residues. CDR3 coding DNA: TGTGCCAGCAGCTCGGGACAGACCTTACGGAAGTACTTC. Translation: CASSSGQTLRKYF.

The DNA for the CDR3 is TGTGCCAGCAACAGCGGGGGCCCCACAGATACGCAGTATTTT. It translates to CASNSGGPTDTQYF. This rearrangement joins TRBV5-4 to TRBJ2-3; 8 nucleotides line up with TRBD2. CDR3 length: 14 residues. The germline gives CDR1 SGHNT, CDR2 YYREEE (reference sequence). The V segment lost 6 bases and the J segment 2 bases; nucleotides outside the gene matches: 5.

This clone has only a few counts. The V call is TRBV27, the J call TRBJ2-3; 9 bases map to TRBD2. After removal of 0 bases from V and 3 bases from J, the junction contained 10 bases not matched to a gene. CDR3 length equals 18 residues. CDR1 is MNHEY and CDR2 is SMNVEV in the germline V gene (reference sequence). CDR3 sequence reads: CASSLSMTSGRWTDTQYF. For the CDR3, the DNA is TGTGCCAGCAGTTTATCCATGACTAGCGGAAGGTGGACAGATACGCAGTATTTT.